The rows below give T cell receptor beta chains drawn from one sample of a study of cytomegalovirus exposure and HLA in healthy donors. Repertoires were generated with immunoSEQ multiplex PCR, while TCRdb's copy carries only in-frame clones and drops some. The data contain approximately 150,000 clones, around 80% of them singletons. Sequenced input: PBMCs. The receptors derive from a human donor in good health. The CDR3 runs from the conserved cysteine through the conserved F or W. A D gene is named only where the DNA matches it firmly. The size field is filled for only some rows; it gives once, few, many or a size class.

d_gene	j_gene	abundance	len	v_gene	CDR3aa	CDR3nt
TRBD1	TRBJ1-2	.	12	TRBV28	CATLDRSYGYTF	TGTGCCACCCTGGACAGGAGCTATGGCTACACCTTC
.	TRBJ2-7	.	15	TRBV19	CASSRAGRGTYEQYF	TGTGCCAGTAGTAGGGCGGGAAGGGGCACCTACGAGCAGTACTTC
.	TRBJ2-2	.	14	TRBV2	CATTVDSYTGELFF	TGTGCCACCACGGTCGACTCCTACACCGGGGAGCTGTTTTTT
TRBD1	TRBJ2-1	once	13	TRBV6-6	CVVTGGSYNEQFF	TGTGTGGTAACAGGGGGCAGCTACAATGAGCAGTTCTTC
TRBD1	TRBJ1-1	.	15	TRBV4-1	CASSLETGLNTEAFF	TGCGCCAGCAGCCTAGAGACAGGGTTAAACACTGAAGCTTTCTTT
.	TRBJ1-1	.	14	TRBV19	CASSIVPGKTEAFF	TGTGCCAGTAGTATAGTTCCAGGGAAGACTGAAGCTTTCTTT
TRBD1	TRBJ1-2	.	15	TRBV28	CASTHRDRGGSGYTF	TGTGCCAGCACCCACCGGGACAGGGGAGGCAGTGGCTACACCTTC
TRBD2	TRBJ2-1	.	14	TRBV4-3	CASSQVAGRDEQFF	TGCGCCAGCAGCCAAGTGGCTGGGAGGGATGAGCAGTTCTTC
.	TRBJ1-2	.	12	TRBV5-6	CASSVGTDGYTF	TGTGCCAGCAGCGTCGGGACTGATGGCTACACCTTC
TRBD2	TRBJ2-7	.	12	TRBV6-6	CAAGLADYEQYF	TGTGCCGCTGGGCTAGCGGATTACGAGCAGTACTTC
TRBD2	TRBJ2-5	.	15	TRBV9	CASSVGGAGSETQYF	TGTGCCAGCAGCGTAGGAGGAGCGGGGTCAGAGACCCAGTACTTC
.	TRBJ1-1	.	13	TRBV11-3	CASSLRVLTEAFF	TGTGCCAGCAGCTTGAGGGTCCTGACTGAAGCTTTCTTT
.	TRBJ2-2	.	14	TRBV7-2	CASSLYLDTGELFF	TGTGCCAGCAGCTTATATCTAGACACCGGGGAGCTGTTTTTT
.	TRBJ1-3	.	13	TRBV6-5	CASREVSGNTIYF	TGTGCCAGCCGGGAAGTCTCTGGAAACACCATATATTTT
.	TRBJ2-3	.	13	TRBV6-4	CASAAKVTDTQYF	TGTGCCAGCGCGGCTAAAGTCACAGATACGCAGTATTTT
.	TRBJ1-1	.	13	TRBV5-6	CASSLAGGAEAFF	TGTGCCAGCAGCTTGGCTGGAGGTGCTGAAGCTTTCTTT
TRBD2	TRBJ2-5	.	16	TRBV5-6	CASSAAQRGLGETQYF	TGTGCCAGCAGCGCGGCCCAGCGGGGGCTCGGGGAGACCCAGTACTTC
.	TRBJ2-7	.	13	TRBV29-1	CSVEGDSSYEQYF	TGCAGCGTTGAAGGAGACAGCTCCTACGAGCAGTACTTC
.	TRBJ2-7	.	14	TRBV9	CASSVEAGVYEQYF	TGTGCCAGCAGCGTAGAAGCAGGGGTGTACGAGCAGTACTTC
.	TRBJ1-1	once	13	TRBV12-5	CASDPGASTEAFF	TGTGCTAGTGACCCAGGGGCCTCGACTGAAGCTTTCTTT
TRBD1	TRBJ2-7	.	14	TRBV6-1	CASSAPGQYYEQYF	TGTGCCAGCAGTGCCCCGGGACAGTACTACGAGCAGTACTTC
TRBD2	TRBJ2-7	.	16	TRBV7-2	CASSSASGGSSYEQYF	TGTGCCAGCAGCTCCGCTAGCGGGGGGTCCTCCTACGAGCAGTACTTC
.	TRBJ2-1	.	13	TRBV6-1	CASSEPMRNEQFF	TGTGCCAGCAGTGAACCCATGCGAAATGAGCAGTTCTTC
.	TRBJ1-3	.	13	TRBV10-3	CAILSGYGNTIYF	TGTGCCATTCTCTCAGGGTATGGAAACACCATATATTTT
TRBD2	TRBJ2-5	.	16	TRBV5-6	CASSLVGLAAGETQYF	TGTGCCAGCAGCTTGGTGGGACTAGCAGCCGGGGAGACCCAGTACTTC
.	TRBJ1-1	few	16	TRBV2	CASRYRVGAMNTEAFF	TGTGCCAGCCGATACAGGGTCGGGGCAATGAACACTGAAGCTTTCTTT
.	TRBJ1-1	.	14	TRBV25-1	CASSDYRVGTEAFF	TGTGCCAGCAGTGATTATCGTGTCGGCACTGAAGCTTTCTTT
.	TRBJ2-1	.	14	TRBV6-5	CASSLMGWGDEQFF	TGTGCCAGCAGCCTGATGGGGTGGGGGGATGAGCAGTTCTTC
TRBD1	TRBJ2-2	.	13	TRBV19	CASSLTGAGELFF	TGTGCCAGTAGTCTCACAGGGGCCGGGGAGCTGTTTTTT
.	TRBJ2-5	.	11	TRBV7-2	CASSYGEAQYF	TGTGCCAGCAGCTACGGGGAGGCCCAGTACTTC
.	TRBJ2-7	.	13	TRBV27	CASSLSVGGEQYF	TGTGCCAGCAGTTTATCGGTCGGTGGCGAGCAGTACTTC
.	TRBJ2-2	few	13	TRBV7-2	CASSLMRGGELFF	TGTGCCAGCAGCTTAATGCGAGGCGGGGAGCTGTTTTTT
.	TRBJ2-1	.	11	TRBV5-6	CASKREYEQFF	TGTGCCAGCAAAAGGGAGTATGAGCAGTTCTTC
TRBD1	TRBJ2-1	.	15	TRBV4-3	CASSHRDRVYNEQFF	TGCGCCAGCAGCCACCGGGACAGGGTGTACAATGAGCAGTTCTTC
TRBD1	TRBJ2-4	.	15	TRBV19	CASSKSTGERNIQYF	TGTGCCAGTAGTAAGAGCACAGGGGAACGGAACATTCAGTACTTC
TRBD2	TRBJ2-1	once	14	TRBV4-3	CASSAGVSSYEQFF	TGCGCCAGCAGTGCGGGGGTCTCTAGCTATGAGCAGTTCTTC
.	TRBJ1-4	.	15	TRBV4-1	CASSQESRESEKLFF	TGCGCCAGCAGCCAAGAATCCAGGGAAAGTGAAAAACTGTTTTTT
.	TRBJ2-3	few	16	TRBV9	CASSGAGRGSTDTQYF	TGTGCCAGCAGCGGCGCAGGACGGGGTAGCACAGATACGCAGTATTTT
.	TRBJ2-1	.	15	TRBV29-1	CSVVRSTARYNEQFF	TGCAGCGTTGTAAGGTCTACGGCCAGGTACAATGAGCAGTTCTTC
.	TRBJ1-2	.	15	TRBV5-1	CASSPTGSGVYGYTF	TGCGCCAGCAGCCCGACGGGCAGCGGCGTCTATGGCTACACCTTC
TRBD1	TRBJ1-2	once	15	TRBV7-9	CASSLAGTGFAGYTF	TGTGCCAGCAGCTTAGCCGGGACAGGGTTCGCTGGCTACACCTTC
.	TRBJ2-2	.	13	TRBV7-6	CASSTRRAGELFF	TGTGCCAGCAGTACAAGGAGGGCCGGGGAGCTGTTTTTT
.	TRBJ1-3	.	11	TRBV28	CASSSGNTIYF	TGTGCCAGCAGTTCAGGAAACACCATATATTTT
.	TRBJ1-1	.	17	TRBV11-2	CASSLTFRDTYNTEAFF	TGTGCCAGCAGCTTAACGTTTCGGGACACATACAACACTGAAGCTTTCTTT
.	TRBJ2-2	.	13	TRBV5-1	CAARGANTGELFF	TGCGCAGCCCGCGGGGCAAACACCGGGGAGCTGTTTTTT
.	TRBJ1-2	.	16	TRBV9	CASSVGQGVPNYGYTF	TGTGCCAGCAGCGTAGGGCAGGGTGTACCTAACTATGGCTACACCTTC
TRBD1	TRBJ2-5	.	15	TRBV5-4	CASSLDRTGEETQYF	TGTGCCAGCAGCTTGGATCGGACAGGGGAAGAGACCCAGTACTTC
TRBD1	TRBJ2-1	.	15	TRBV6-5	CASSYDRDRVYEQFF	TGTGCCAGCAGTTACGACCGGGACAGGGTTTATGAGCAGTTCTTC
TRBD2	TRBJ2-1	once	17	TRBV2	CASSRTSGGASYNEQFF	TGTGCCAGCAGTCGGACTAGCGGGGGGGCCTCCTACAATGAGCAGTTCTTC
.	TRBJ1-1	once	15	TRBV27	CASSLFRGRATEAFF	TGTGCCAGCAGTTTGTTCCGGGGGAGGGCCACTGAAGCTTTCTTT
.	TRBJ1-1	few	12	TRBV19	CASTPQNTEAFF	TGTGCCAGTACCCCACAGAACACTGAAGCTTTCTTT
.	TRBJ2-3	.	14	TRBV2	CASSESGRTDTQYF	TGTGCCAGCAGTGAGAGCGGACGCACAGATACGCAGTATTTT
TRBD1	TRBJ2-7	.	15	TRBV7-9	CASSLGTGRPTKQYF	TGTGCCAGCAGCCTAGGGACAGGCCGACCTACGAAGCAGTACTTC
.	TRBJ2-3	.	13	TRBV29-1	CSVGTFVTDTQYF	TGCAGCGTCGGGACATTTGTTACAGATACGCAGTATTTT
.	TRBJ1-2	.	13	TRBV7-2	CASTLGGADGYTF	TGTGCCAGCACGTTGGGGGGGGCGGATGGCTACACCTTC
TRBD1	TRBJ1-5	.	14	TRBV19	CASNPRGLGQPQHF	TGTGCCAGTAATCCGAGGGGGCTCGGTCAGCCCCAGCATTTT
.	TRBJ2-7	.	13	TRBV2	CASSVGLSYEQYF	TGTGCCAGCAGTGTGGGCCTCTCCTACGAGCAGTACTTC
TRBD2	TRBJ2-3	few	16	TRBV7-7	CASSLGLAGATDTQYF	TGTGCTAGCAGCTTGGGACTAGCGGGCGCCACAGATACGCAGTATTTT
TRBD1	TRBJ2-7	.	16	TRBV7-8	CASSIQGARVTYEQYF	TGTGCCAGCAGTATCCAGGGGGCGCGGGTAACCTACGAGCAGTACTTC